A selection of T cell receptor beta chains follows, all from one sample in a study of blood T cell repertoires in COVID-19. The table came from immunoSEQ multiplex PCR; TCRdb's copy has only in-frame clones and leaves some out. Of some 30,000 clones in the sample, roughly 82% were seen once. Sequenced sample: peripheral blood. All receptors derive from a human donor in a cohort sampled during active COVID-19. The conserved cysteine and the conserved F or W are not part of the CDR3 here.

j_call,v_call,cdr3_aa
TRBJ1-5,TRBV19,ASSTDSSNQPQH
TRBJ1-1,TRBV28,ASSSTGRGAF
TRBJ2-3,TRBV6-4,ASSPGTSGGPGTDTQY
TRBJ2-3,TRBV11-3,ASSLGLAGASTDTQY
TRBJ2-1,TRBV5-6,ASSNFPGTHSYNEQF
TRBJ1-2,TRBV9,ASSTQGNGYT
TRBJ2-5,TRBV14,ASSRMGAGRQETQY
TRBJ1-1,TRBV6-6,ASTGTGNTEAF
TRBJ1-2,TRBV5-5,ASSGGRTDNYGYT
TRBJ1-4,TRBV19,ASSIAGYPNEKLF
TRBJ2-2,TRBV14,ASSPDFMTGELF
TRBJ1-1,TRBV6-1,ASSGAWGSMNTEAF
TRBJ2-3,TRBV12-3/TRBV12-4,ASRWDYTDTQY
TRBJ2-1,TRBV2,ASSGSRQGGNEQF
TRBJ2-3,TRBV6-6,ASSFQDTQY
TRBJ1-4,TRBV5-5,ASSLAGWTNEKLF
TRBJ2-7,TRBV11-2,ASSLDLSTGAYEQY
TRBJ2-6,TRBV5-1,ASSSKASGGPLSGANVLT
TRBJ1-6,TRBV28,ASSFSTGSNSPLH
TRBJ2-3,TRBV6-2/TRBV6-3,ASSYGGVTDTQY
TRBJ1-2,TRBV5-1,ASSSGTEGYGYT
TRBJ1-5,TRBV5-8,ASIPGTGAFNQPQH
TRBJ2-3,TRBV4-1,ASSHPGGRDTQY
TRBJ2-7,TRBV25-1,ASRTGFPPYEQY
TRBJ2-1,TRBV18,ASSPPYEVKTDNEQF
TRBJ2-3,TRBV18,ASSPRSGQGGDTQY
TRBJ2-7,TRBV2,ASSRRAYEQY
TRBJ2-6,TRBV4-3,ASSQELGLGANVLT
TRBJ1-6,TRBV5-1,ASSLATGGGSPLH
TRBJ2-4,TRBV6-1,ASSERRIKNIQY
TRBJ2-1,TRBV4-3,ASSGSTSGGSYNEQF
TRBJ2-4,TRBV19,ASMGTKLAKNIQY
TRBJ1-3,TRBV6-5,ASRAGYSGNTIY
TRBJ2-7,TRBV9,ASSVAGTKGYEQY
TRBJ2-7,TRBV7-9,ASSVLGMSEQY
TRBJ2-3,TRBV5-4,ASSRGGPSTDTQY
TRBJ2-3,TRBV7-6,ASSPPAGGPPSKWGTDTQY
TRBJ1-2,TRBV20-1,SASLWAGGYT
TRBJ2-5,TRBV5-1,ASSPGGAQETQY
TRBJ2-6,TRBV2,ASSRDSSSGANVLT
TRBJ2-7,TRBV18,ASSGTSGRYEQY
TRBJ2-7,TRBV5-6,ASSSRDKLSYEQY
TRBJ1-5,TRBV18,ASSQGGGNQPQH
TRBJ1-1,TRBV3-1/TRBV3-2,ASSHNSGQEGF
TRBJ1-6,TRBV6-5,ASSRDSLTNSPLH
TRBJ2-2,TRBV2,ASGRQGRTGELF
TRBJ1-1,TRBV27,ASSSGVTEAF
TRBJ2-2,TRBV5-1,ASSLYPYTGELF
TRBJ1-1,TRBV7-2,ASSPQRDTEAF
TRBJ2-1,TRBV7-2,ASRMLAGGYNEQF
TRBJ2-6,TRBV24-1,ATSDPQAAGVLT
TRBJ2-5,TRBV6-6,ASIRGQQETQY
TRBJ1-1,TRBV11-2,ASSPRVDTEAF
TRBJ1-5,TRBV5-3,ARSLLRTDSFQPQH
TRBJ2-3,TRBV1,TSSSGSRRDTQY
TRBJ2-7,TRBV11-2,ASSLDEGGEQY
TRBJ2-3,TRBV29-1,SVVPGTSTDTQY
TRBJ2-2,TRBV6-5,ASAGDGKPGELF
TRBJ2-3,TRBV7-9,ASSLASGLSTDTQY